This TCR beta chain comes out of a study of identical twins. In its sample, this clonotype was seen a few times. Trimming removed 3 bases from V and 6 bases from J; junction bases left unmatched: 17. CDR1 LGHDT and CDR2 YNNKEL come from the germline V gene (reference sequence). The CDR3 contains 19 residues. Each cDNA held unique molecular identifiers, and template switching gave it a universal primer site. MiXCR, run by TCRdb on the 5' RACE reads, gives a single entry per CDR3 protein. The table lists approximately 490,000 distinct CDR3 sequences, approximately 20% of them singletons. Another study also made use of these data, one on yellow fever vaccine responses in identical twins.

The V gene is TRBV3-1, the J gene TRBJ2-1, with TRBD2 identical over 10 bases. Sequenced input: CD4+ T cells sorted from blood. This receptor was taken from a woman younger than 35 in good health. CDR3 coding DNA: TGTGCCAGCAGCCAGGGGCGAGCGGGAGGGCCGGGACCCCTCAATGAGCAGTTCTTC. It yields the protein CASSQGRAGGPGPLNEQFF.